This record concerns one T cell receptor beta chain sequence. This clone was seen only a few times. Which antigen it targets is not known. Per-base qualities were not stored, and no clone one base away is much larger. The immunoSEQ Assay, which uses bias-controlled multiplex PCR amplification of genomic DNA, was used to profile TCRbeta CDR3 regions. From the authors' description of their analysis: To quantify the absolute abundance of each unique TCRbeta CDR3 region, the sequences were collapsed and filtered. Differential abundance was tested with two models: a binomial (Fisher-equivalent) model and a beta-binomial model that adds time-dependent variance fitted from healthy donors. Clones with fewer than 5 combined templates were removed, and a clone was called differentially abundant if the clone's Benjamini-Hochberg FDR was below 0.01. In the beta-binomial model, variance was expressed as a function of the total template count across the two samples, in the form v = (b*log(k)+a)^2. Not all clones reach the TCRdb copy of this immuneACCESS table, which keeps in-frame sequences only. Checked studies attribute under half of the gap to unresolved V genes and leave the rest unexplained. V and J calls and clone size are given by that table; D and trimming were obtained from the DNA. The sample contains over 85,000 clones, around 83% of them found a single time. Around 4% of the sample lies in the top ten.

These data come from a study of identifying expanded T cells in peripheral blood (dated by TCRdb to the late 2010s). Background on the whole study: Four technical replicates, made by sequencing separate aliquots from the same pool of genomic DNA, were compared pairwise.

Results and caveats for the whole study, not just this receptor: For all healthy donors, the variance in clone template counts between approximately two-week samples rose significantly as total template count increased. The binomial model flagged around 1.2 differentially abundant clones between technical replicates, compared with approximately 16 over about 2 weeks and 18 to 20 over around four weeks. The beta-binomial model significantly reduced the number of clones called differentially abundant and the false-positive rate across all healthy-donor time intervals. It was expected by the authors that biological variance in healthy repertoires might increase further over much longer intervals, such as months to years.

CDR1 and CDR2 are drawn from the germline V gene (reference sequence): DFQATT, SNEGSKA. The CDR3 spans 11 residues, from the cysteine through the phenylalanine. Just the 33-base CDR3 DNA is kept, in frame starting at base 1. No immune events, such as infections, were documented for the healthy donors during the collection period. Blood repertoires from healthy donors were used as a training cohort for calibrating time-dependent variance in a beta-binomial model of differential abundance of T-cell clones. The training cohort comprised roughly ten healthy donors, 3 female and 7 male. Donor ages ranged from 29 to 64 years, with an average of approximately 43 years. Whole blood was collected from each healthy donor at three time points spaced about two weeks apart and obtained from a commercial supplier. Genomic DNA was extracted from unsorted whole blood for immunosequencing.

Material: blood. This TCR derives from a person between 18 and 75 years old in good health. The V and J genes are TRBV20-1 and TRBJ1-2, with TRBD1 as a weak D call on 6 bases. In nucleotide form, the sequence is TGCAGGGCAAGGGGGGCATATGGCTACACCTTC. This yields the protein CRARGAYGYTF.